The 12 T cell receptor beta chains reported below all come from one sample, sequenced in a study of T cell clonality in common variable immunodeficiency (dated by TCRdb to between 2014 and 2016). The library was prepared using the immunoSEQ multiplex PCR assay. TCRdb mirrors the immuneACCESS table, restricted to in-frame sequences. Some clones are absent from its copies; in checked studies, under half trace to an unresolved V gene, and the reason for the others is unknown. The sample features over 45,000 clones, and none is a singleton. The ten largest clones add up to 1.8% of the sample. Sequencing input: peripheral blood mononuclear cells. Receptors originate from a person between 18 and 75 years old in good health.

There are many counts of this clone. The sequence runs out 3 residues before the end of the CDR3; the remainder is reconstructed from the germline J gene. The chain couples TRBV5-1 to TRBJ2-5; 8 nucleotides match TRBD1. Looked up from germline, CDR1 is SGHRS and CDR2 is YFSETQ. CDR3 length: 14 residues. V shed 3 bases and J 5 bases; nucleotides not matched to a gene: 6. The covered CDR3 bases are TGCGCCAGCAGCTGGGACAGGACGAAGGAGACC. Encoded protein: CASSWDRTKET. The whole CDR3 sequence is CASSWDRTKETQYF.

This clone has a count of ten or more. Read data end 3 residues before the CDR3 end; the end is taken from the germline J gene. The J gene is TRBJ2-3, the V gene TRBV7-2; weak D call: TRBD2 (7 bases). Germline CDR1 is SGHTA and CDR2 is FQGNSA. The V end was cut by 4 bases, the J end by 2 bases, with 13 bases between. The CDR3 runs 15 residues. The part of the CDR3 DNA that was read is TGTGCCAGCAGCTCATCCCGGGGGGCCACAGATACG. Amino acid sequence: CASSSSRGATDT. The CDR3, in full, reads CASSSSRGATDTQYF.

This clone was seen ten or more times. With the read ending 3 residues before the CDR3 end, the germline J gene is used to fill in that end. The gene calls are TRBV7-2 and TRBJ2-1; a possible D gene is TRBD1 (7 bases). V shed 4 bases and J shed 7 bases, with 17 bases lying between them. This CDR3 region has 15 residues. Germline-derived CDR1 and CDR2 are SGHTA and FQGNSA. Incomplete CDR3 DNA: TGTGCCAGCAGCTGGTCTGGAGCAGGGGGGAATGAG. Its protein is CASSWSGAGGNE. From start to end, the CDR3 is CASSWSGAGGNEQFF.

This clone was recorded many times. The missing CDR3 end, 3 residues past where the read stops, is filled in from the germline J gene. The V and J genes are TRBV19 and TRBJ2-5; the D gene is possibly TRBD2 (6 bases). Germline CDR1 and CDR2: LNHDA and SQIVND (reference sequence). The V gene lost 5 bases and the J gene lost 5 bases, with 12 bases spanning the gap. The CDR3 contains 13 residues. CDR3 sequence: CASSLTRWETQYF. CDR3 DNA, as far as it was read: TGTGCCAGTAGTCTGACTAGATGGGAGACC.

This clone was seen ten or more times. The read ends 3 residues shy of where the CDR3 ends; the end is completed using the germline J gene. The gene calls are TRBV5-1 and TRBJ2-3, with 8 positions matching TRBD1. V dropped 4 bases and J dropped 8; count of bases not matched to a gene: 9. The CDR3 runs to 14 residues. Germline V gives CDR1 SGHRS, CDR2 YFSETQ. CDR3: CASSIDLTGGTQYF. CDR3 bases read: TGCGCCAGCAGCATAGACTTAACAGGGGGTACG.

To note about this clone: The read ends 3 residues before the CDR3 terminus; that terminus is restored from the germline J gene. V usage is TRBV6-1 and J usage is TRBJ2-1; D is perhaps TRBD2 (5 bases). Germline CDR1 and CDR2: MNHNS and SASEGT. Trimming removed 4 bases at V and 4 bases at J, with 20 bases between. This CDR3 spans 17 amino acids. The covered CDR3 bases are TGTGCCAGCAGTGGAGCGCGGCGGGCGGTCTCGTACAATGAG. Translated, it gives CASSGARRAVSYNE. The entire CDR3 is CASSGARRAVSYNEQFF.

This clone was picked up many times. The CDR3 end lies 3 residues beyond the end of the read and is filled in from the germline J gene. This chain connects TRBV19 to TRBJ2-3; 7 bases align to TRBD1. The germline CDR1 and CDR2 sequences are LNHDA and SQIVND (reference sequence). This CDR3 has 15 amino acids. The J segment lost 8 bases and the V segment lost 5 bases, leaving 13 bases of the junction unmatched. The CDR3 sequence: CASSEGASHLGTQYF. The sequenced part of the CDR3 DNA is TGTGCCAGTAGTGAGGGGGCCTCGCATCTTGGTACG.

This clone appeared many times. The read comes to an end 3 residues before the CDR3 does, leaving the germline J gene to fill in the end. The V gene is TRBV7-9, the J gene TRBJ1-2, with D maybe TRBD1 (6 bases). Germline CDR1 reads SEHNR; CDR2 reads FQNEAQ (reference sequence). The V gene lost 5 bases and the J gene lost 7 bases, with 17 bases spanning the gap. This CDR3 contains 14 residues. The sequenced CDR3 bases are TGTGCCAGCAGCAGGGCGGCAGGGGCTGGTGGC. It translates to CASSRAAGAGG. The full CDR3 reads CASSRAAGAGGYTF. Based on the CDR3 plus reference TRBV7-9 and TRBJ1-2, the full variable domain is DTGVSQNPRHKITKRGQNVTFRCDPISEHNRLYWYRQTLGQGPEFLTYFQNEAQLEKSRLLSDRFSAERPKGSFSTLEIQRTEQGDSAMYLCASSRAAGAGGYTFGSGTRLTVV.

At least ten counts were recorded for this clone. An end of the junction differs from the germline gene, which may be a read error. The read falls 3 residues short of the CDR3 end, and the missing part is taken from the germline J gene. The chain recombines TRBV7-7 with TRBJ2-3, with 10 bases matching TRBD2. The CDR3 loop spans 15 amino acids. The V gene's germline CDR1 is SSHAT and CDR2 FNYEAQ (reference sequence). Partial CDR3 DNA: TGTGCTAGCAGCATAGGAGCGGGGGGGAGAGATACG. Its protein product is CASSIGAGGRDT. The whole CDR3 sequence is CASSIGAGGRDTQYF.

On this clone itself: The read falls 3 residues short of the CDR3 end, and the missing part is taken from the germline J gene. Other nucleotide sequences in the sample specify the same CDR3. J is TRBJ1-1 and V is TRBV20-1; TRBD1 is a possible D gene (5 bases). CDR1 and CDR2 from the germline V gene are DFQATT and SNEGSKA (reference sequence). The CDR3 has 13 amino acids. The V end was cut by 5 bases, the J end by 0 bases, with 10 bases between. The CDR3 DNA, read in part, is TGCAGTGCTCCAGGGCTGATGAACACTGAA. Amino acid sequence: CSAPGLMNTE. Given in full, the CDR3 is CSAPGLMNTEAFF.

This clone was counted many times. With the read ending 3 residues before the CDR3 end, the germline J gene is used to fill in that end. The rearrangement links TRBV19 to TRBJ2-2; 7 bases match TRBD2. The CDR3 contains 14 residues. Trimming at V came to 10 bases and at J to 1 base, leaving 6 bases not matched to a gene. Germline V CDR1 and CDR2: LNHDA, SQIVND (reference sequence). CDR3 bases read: TGTGCCACCAGCGGGACCGTGAACACCGGGGAG. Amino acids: CATSGTVNTGE. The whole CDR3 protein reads CATSGTVNTGELFF.

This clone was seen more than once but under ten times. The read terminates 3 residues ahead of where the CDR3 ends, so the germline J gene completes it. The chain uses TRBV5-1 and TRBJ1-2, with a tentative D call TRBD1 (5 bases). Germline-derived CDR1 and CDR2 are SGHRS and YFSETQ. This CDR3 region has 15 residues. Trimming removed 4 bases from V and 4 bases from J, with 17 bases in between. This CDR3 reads CASSPPEDIPYGYTF. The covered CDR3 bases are TGCGCCAGCAGCCCTCCAGAGGACATTCCCTATGGC.